These 22 T cell receptor beta chains were all obtained from the same sample, sequenced in a study of OX40 agonist ivuxolimab in advanced cancers. To prepare the library, the immunoSEQ multiplex PCR assay was applied. The clones in this table, taken by TCRdb from immuneACCESS, are in-frame only. Not every clone is retained; where verified, under half of the shortfall comes from an unresolved V gene, and the cause of the rest is unknown. This sample comprises approximately 50,000 clones, 75% to 90% of them detected only once. Jointly, the top ten make up under 15% of the sample. The specimen comprised CD4+ or CD8+ T cells sorted from blood, sampled in a trial of the OX40 agonist ivuxolimab. These receptor sequences come from an adult with an advanced solid tumor such as melanoma, head and neck, liver or kidney cancer.

The rearrangement links TRBV15 to TRBJ1-3; D remains ambiguous. V lost 0 bases and J lost 2, with 8 bases in between. Germline assignment: CDR1 LNHNV and CDR2 YYDKDF (reference sequence). The CDR3 has 15 amino acids. CDR3 protein: CATSREPSTGNTIYF. The DNA of the CDR3 is TGTGCCACCAGCAGAGAACCTAGCACTGGAAACACCATATATTTT.

This chain connects TRBV5-8 to TRBJ1-5, with TRBD1 matching 7 bases. The CDR3 runs to 19 residues. The V and J ends lost 4 bases and 2 bases, in that order; junction bases with no gene match: 18. CDR1 is SGHTS, CDR2 YDEGEE, per germline. CDR3 sequence (DNA): TGTGCCAGCAGCCCATCCAAGGACAGGTATCCATACGGCAATCAGCCCCAGCATTTT. Its protein product is CASSPSKDRYPYGNQPQHF.

This chain links TRBV28 with TRBJ2-1, with TRBD2 matching 10 bases. CDR1 MDHEN and CDR2 SYDVKM come from the germline V gene. The V gene end was trimmed by 5 bases and the J gene end by 5 bases; junction bases not matched to a gene: 9. This CDR3 contains 16 residues. The CDR3, as DNA: TGTGCCAGCAGTAAACCGCTAGCGGGAGTTGACAATGAGCAGTTCTTC. It translates to CASSKPLAGVDNEQFF.

Regarding this clone: One end of the junction fails to match germline, which may point to a read error. J is TRBJ2-7 and V is TRBV7-2, with 7 bases lining up with TRBD1. CDR3 size: 16 residues. Germline V gene sequence: CDR1 SGHTA, CDR2 FQGNSA. The CDR3 loop is CASSQDLAGGSYEQYF. DNA of the CDR3: TGCGCCAGCAGCCAAGATCTGGCAGGGGGCTCCTACGAGCAGTACTTC. The full variable domain, with the rest looked up from reference TRBV7-2 and TRBJ2-7, is GAGVSQSPSNKVTEKGKDVELRCDPISGHTALYWYRQSLGQGLEFLIYFQGNSAPDKSGLPSDRFSAERTGGSVSTLTIQRTQQEDSAVYLCASSQDLAGGSYEQYFGPGTRLTVT.

The chain carries TRBV5-6 and TRBJ2-3, with 10 bases that match TRBD2. In germline, CDR1 is SGHDT, CDR2 YYEEEE. The CDR3 runs to 16 residues. The J segment lost 10 bases and the V segment lost 4 bases, leaving 15 bases of the junction unmatched. The CDR3 nucleotides are TGTGCCAGCAGCCCGTATAGCGGGAGGCCCCAGGGGGCGCAGTATTTT. Amino acids: CASSPYSGRPQGAQYF.

This rearrangement joins TRBV4-3 to TRBJ2-2; D may be TRBD2 (5 bases). V gave up 3 bases and J gave up 6 bases, with 11 bases separating them. CDR3 length: 14 amino acids. CDR1 is LGHNA, CDR2 YSLEER, per germline. The CDR3 loop reads CASSQDHGAGELFF. The CDR3 nucleotides are TGCGCCAGCAGCCAGGACCACGGGGCCGGGGAGCTGTTTTTT.

This chain connects TRBV11-2 to TRBJ2-7, with 8 positions matching TRBD2. The germline V gene has CDR1 SGHAT and CDR2 FQNNGV. The V and J ends lost 4 bases and 2 bases, in that order; junction bases with no gene match: 7. The CDR3 is 15 residues long. The DNA for the CDR3 is TGTGCCAGCAGCTCCCAAGCGGGAGCCACCTACGAGCAGTACTTC. The encoded protein is CASSSQAGATYEQYF.

There are a few counts of this clone. The V call is TRBV29-1, the J call TRBJ2-5; 8 nucleotides agree with TRBD2. This CDR3 has 14 residues. The junction had 10 bases not matched to a gene; V was cut back by 6 bases and J by 4 bases. Germline V gene sequence: CDR1 SQVTM, CDR2 ANQGSEA. DNA for the CDR3: TGCAGCGTCTGGGGGGTAGCGGGAATAGAGACCCAGTACTTC. Translation: CSVWGVAGIETQYF.

This clone was seen a handful of times. The V gene is TRBV4-1, the J gene TRBJ1-5; TRBD1 matches 8 bases. CDR3 size: 14 residues. V lost 5 bases to trimming and J lost 9 bases; unmatched junction nucleotides: 9. Germline assignment: CDR1 MGHRA and CDR2 YSYEKL. CDR3 loop: CASSSLTGQGPQHF. In DNA form, the CDR3 reads TGCGCCAGCAGCTCGCTGACAGGACAGGGGCCCCAGCATTTT.

The rearrangement links TRBV5-6 to TRBJ2-7; D gene ambiguous. The CDR3 covers 14 residues. The germline V gene encodes CDR1 SGHDT and CDR2 YYEEEE. The V end was cut by 0 bases, the J end by 1 base, with 8 bases between. For the CDR3, the DNA is TGTGCCAGCAGCTTGGGACACCTGTCCTACGAGCAGTACTTC. Its protein product is CASSLGHLSYEQYF.

The chain is built from TRBV6-6 and TRBJ1-4; 10 nucleotides line up with TRBD1. J gave up 6 bases and V 5 bases, and 9 bases lay outside the gene matches. Germline lookup yields CDR1 MNHNY and CDR2 SVGAGI (reference sequence). The CDR3 spans 16 residues. CDR3 in amino acids: CASSSRTGGGDEKLFF. DNA of the CDR3: TGTGCCAGCAGTAGCAGGACAGGGGGAGGGGATGAAAAACTGTTTTTT.

The chain combines TRBV18 with TRBJ1-2; D is perhaps TRBD1 (6 bases). Trimming shortened V by 3 bases and J by 7 bases, and 21 bases separated the two germline ends. Germline CDR1 reads KGHSH; CDR2 reads LQKENI. This CDR3 contains 16 residues. Here the CDR3 reads CASSPSAGGRNTGYTF. CDR3 in DNA: TGTGCCAGCTCACCGTCGGCCGGGGGGCGGAATACTGGCTACACCTTC.

The chain employs TRBV27 and TRBJ2-1, with 10 bases lining up with TRBD1. After removal of 3 bases from V and 8 bases from J, the junction contained 7 bases not matched to a gene. Germline V CDR1 and CDR2: MNHEY, SMNVEV (reference sequence). CDR3 length: 15 amino acids. The CDR3, as DNA: TGTGCCAGCAGTTTGGCGGGACAGGGGTTTTATGAGCAGTTCTTC. Encoded protein: CASSLAGQGFYEQFF.

The V call is TRBV20-1, the J call TRBJ2-1; no reliable D call. CDR1 DFQATT and CDR2 SNEGSKA come from the germline V gene (reference sequence). V lost 0 bases, J lost 10 bases, and 7 bases lay in between. The CDR3 has 11 amino acids. DNA of the CDR3: TGCAGTGCTAGAGAGGACGGAGAGCAGTTCTTC. Protein product: CSAREDGEQFF.

V and J are TRBV6-5 and TRBJ2-7, with D perhaps matching TRBD2 (5 bases). V was shortened by 2 bases and J by 4 bases, with 15 bases between the two germline ends. Germline values: CDR1 MNHEY, CDR2 SVGAGI. CDR3 length equals 15 residues. DNA of the CDR3: TGTGCCAGCAGTTACGAGGCGGGCCCGGGGTACGAGCAGTACTTC. Protein sequence: CASSYEAGPGYEQYF.

V usage is TRBV7-2 and J usage is TRBJ1-2; TRBD1 is a possible D gene (5 bases). The CDR3 extends over 13 amino acids. Germline CDR1 reads SGHTA; CDR2 reads FQGNSA. Trimming removed 5 bases from V and 4 bases from J, with 11 bases in between. CDR3 sequence reads: CASSPHDSYGYTF. The CDR3 DNA sequence: TGTGCCAGCAGCCCTCATGACAGCTATGGCTACACCTTC.

J is TRBJ2-4 and V is TRBV9; TRBD1 matches 7 bases. Looked up from germline, CDR1 is SGDLS and CDR2 is YYNGEE. The CDR3 has 13 amino acids. The J segment lost 9 bases and the V segment lost 3 bases, leaving 6 bases of the junction unmatched. The CDR3 DNA follows: TGTGCCAGCAGCGAAAACAGGGGTGGCATTCAGTACTTC. As protein: CASSENRGGIQYF.

This chain connects TRBV7-2 to TRBJ1-3; 10 nucleotides agree with TRBD1. V lost 1 base and J lost 2; bases outside the gene matches: 5. The CDR3 is 17 residues long. Germline V gene lookup returns CDR1 SGHTA and CDR2 FQGNSA. The CDR3 sequence: CASSLGTGTGAGNTIYF. CDR3 DNA sequence: TGTGCCAGCAGCTTAGGGACCGGGACAGGGGCTGGAAACACCATATATTTT.

This sequence joins TRBV30 and TRBJ1-5; D might be TRBD1 (6 bases). Trimming took off 1 base at V and 3 bases at J, with 13 bases between the two ends. From germline, CDR1 is GTSNPN and CDR2 SVGIG (reference sequence). The CDR3 loop spans 15 amino acids. The CDR3 DNA sequence: TGTGCCTGGAGTGCCGGGACAACCTTCAATCAGCCCCAGCATTTT. Its translation: CAWSAGTTFNQPQHF. The whole variable domain, filled in from reference TRBV30 and TRBJ1-5, reads SQTIHQWPATLVQPVGSPLSLECTVEGTSNPNLYWYRQAAGRGLQLLFYSVGIGQISSEVPQNLSASRPQDRQFILSSKKLLLSDSGFYLCAWSAGTTFNQPQHFGDGTRLSIL.

This sequence joins TRBV4-1 and TRBJ2-1, with 9 nucleotides matching TRBD1. The CDR3 consists of 16 residues. The junction had 8 bases not matched to a gene; V was cut back by 3 bases and J by 5 bases. Germline V gene data show CDR1 as MGHRA and CDR2 as YSYEKL. The CDR3 DNA follows: TGCGCCAGCAGCCACCCCACAGGGGGCACGGACAATGAGCAGTTCTTC. This gives the protein CASSHPTGGTDNEQFF.

This chain connects TRBV12-2 to TRBJ2-7. TRBV12-2 is assigned pseudogene status. CDR3 size: 15 residues. The CDR3 sequence: CASRLSWGSTYEQYV. In nucleotides, the CDR3 is TGTGCAAGTCGCTTAAGCTGGGGGTCGACCTACGAGCAGTACGTC.

The chain uses TRBV7-2 and TRBJ2-3; no definite D call. Germline assignment: CDR1 SGHTA and CDR2 FQGNSA. The CDR3 runs 16 residues. Trimming left V 4 bases short and J 3 bases short, with 17 bases between. The CDR3 spells CASSSEKGILTDTQYF. The DNA of the CDR3 is TGTGCCAGCAGCTCCGAAAAGGGTATACTAACAGATACGCAGTATTTT.